This T cell receptor (beta chain) comes out of a study of radiotherapy plus CTLA-4 blockade in lung cancer. Findings and limits, study-wide: In blood, tumor-derived TCR clones expanded after radiotherapy plus ipilimumab.

The ends were cut back, 3 bases at V and 3 bases at J, with 15 bases in the middle. From germline, CDR1 is MNHNS and CDR2 SASEGT. There are 15 residues in the CDR3. Some clones are missing from TCRdb's copy, which holds only in-frame ones; the method was immunoSEQ multiplex PCR. Among 84,000 or so clones listed, about 83% were seen once. With regard to this clone: The antigen is unknown.

Ipilimumab CTLA-4 blockade and focal radiation were given to patients with chemo-refractory metastatic non-small-cell lung cancer. Source: peripheral blood, taken from a patient treated with radiotherapy plus ipilimumab. The gene calls are TRBV6-1 and TRBJ2-7; D may be TRBD1 or TRBD2 (5 bases each). The TCR comes from a human donor with non-small cell lung cancer that progressed on radiotherapy plus ipilimumab. In nucleotides, the CDR3 is TGTGCCAGCAGTGAGAGTAAGGGACCGTTCTACGAGCAGTACTTC. Its protein product is CASSESKGPFYEQYF.